Listed below are T cell receptor beta chains from one sample, sequenced in a study of T cells in Graves' hyperthyroidism and ophthalmopathy. TCRdb passed the multiplex PCR reads through MiXCR, listing each CDR3 protein once. The data show 550,000 to 700,000 distinct CDR3 sequences, about 14% seen once. The sequenced material came from blood. These receptors were obtained from a middle-aged woman with Graves' ophthalmopathy. The CDR3 runs from the conserved cysteine through the conserved F or W. Fields, in order: J gene, D gene, clone size, V gene, CDR3 length, CDR3 protein, CDR3 DNA. A D gene is named only where the DNA matches it firmly. A clone size is listed for some rows: how often the clone was seen (once, few, many), or a class if it is expanded.

TRBJ2-2 | - | many | TRBV28 | 16 | CASSFYGQKNTGELFF | TGTGCCAGCAGTTTTTATGGACAGAAAAACACCGGGGAGCTGTTTTTT
TRBJ1-2 | - | many | TRBV27 | 13 | CASSTPPLHDYTF | TGTGCCAGCAGTACCCCCCCCCTACATGACTACACCTTC
TRBJ2-2 | TRBD2 | many | TRBV11-3 | 17 | CASSLVLGGRVTGELFF | TGTGCCAGCAGCTTAGTCCTCGGCGGGAGGGTGACCGGGGAGCTGTTTTTT
TRBJ1-2 | TRBD1 | many | TRBV19 | 14 | CASTPTDRGQGYTF | TGTGCCAGTACCCCAACGGACAGGGGTCAAGGCTACACCTTC
TRBJ1-1 | - | many | TRBV28 | 13 | CASSGRVNTEAFF | TGTGCCAGCAGTGGCCGAGTGAACACTGAAGCTTTCTTT
TRBJ2-7 | TRBD1 | - | TRBV27 | 17 | CASSRHAWTGGVGEQYF | TGTGCCAGCAGTCGACACGCCTGGACAGGGGGCGTGGGGGAGCAGTACTTC
TRBJ2-5 | - | few | TRBV7-8 | 18 | CASSSVRDTILLQETQYF | TGTGCCAGCAGCTCAGTACGGGACACGATATTATTACAAGAGACCCAGTACTTC
TRBJ2-7 | TRBD2 | many | TRBV9 | 15 | CASSGGTSGFSEQYF | TGTGCCAGCAGCGGGGGGACTAGCGGCTTCTCCGAGCAGTACTTC
TRBJ2-7 | TRBD1 | many | TRBV25-1 | 14 | CASSAADRGYEQYF | TGTGCCAGCAGTGCCGCGGACAGGGGCTACGAGCAGTACTTC
TRBJ2-7 | - | many | TRBV11-3 | 13 | CASSYHREYEQYF | TGTGCCAGCAGCTACCACAGAGAATACGAGCAGTACTTC
TRBJ2-7 | TRBD1 | many | TRBV9 | 15 | CASSEEVGGSHEQYF | TGTGCCAGCAGCGAAGAAGTAGGGGGCTCCCACGAGCAGTACTTC
TRBJ1-2 | TRBD1 | few | TRBV28 | 17 | CASSYTATGSLFYGYTF | TGTGCCAGCAGCTATACGGCGACAGGGAGTCTTTTCTATGGCTACACCTTC
TRBJ2-7 | - | - | TRBV5-8 | 13 | CASSFVRAYEQYF | TGTGCCAGCAGCTTCGTCAGAGCCTACGAGCAGTACTTC
TRBJ2-7 | - | many | TRBV30 | 13 | CAWSRQASYEQYF | TGTGCCTGGAGTAGGCAGGCCTCCTACGAGCAGTACTTC
TRBJ1-5 | - | many | TRBV28 | 13 | CASKQDSNQPQHF | TGTGCCAGCAAGCAAGATAGCAATCAGCCCCAGCATTTT
TRBJ2-7 | TRBD2 | many | TRBV12-3/TRBV12-4 | 13 | CASSWGGGNEQYF | TGTGCCAGCAGTTGGGGCGGGGGGAACGAGCAGTACTTC
TRBJ2-5 | - | once | TRBV19 | 12 | CASTNEVETQYF | TGTGCCAGTACCAATGAGGTTGAGACCCAGTACTTC
TRBJ2-7 | - | once | TRBV20-1 | 12 | CSAGNGPGEQYF | TGCAGTGCCGGGAATGGGCCTGGCGAGCAGTACTTC
TRBJ1-1 | - | - | TRBV12-3/TRBV12-4 | 10 | CASSSSGAFF | TGTGCCAGCAGTTCCTCGGGTGCTTTCTTT
TRBJ2-7 | TRBD1 | many | TRBV20-1 | 18 | CSARNSPGQGPPGYEQYF | TGCAGTGCTAGAAACTCTCCGGGACAGGGTCCCCCGGGGTACGAGCAGTACTTC
TRBJ1-2 | - | many | TRBV25-1 | 15 | CASSELGESPYGYTF | TGTGCCAGCAGTGAATTGGGGGAATCCCCCTATGGCTACACCTTC
TRBJ1-2 | - | many | TRBV5-1 | 16 | CASSFLGTLSEYGYTF | TGCGCCAGCAGCTTCCTCGGGACCCTCAGCGAGTATGGCTACACCTTC
TRBJ1-1 | - | few | TRBV19 | 14 | CASSQQGRGTEAFF | TGTGCCAGTAGCCAACAGGGAAGGGGTACTGAAGCTTTCTTT
TRBJ2-7 | - | many | TRBV19 | 14 | CASSMGRTHYEQYF | TGTGCCAGTAGTATGGGCCGGACCCACTACGAGCAGTACTTC
TRBJ1-2 | - | many | TRBV24-1 | 13 | CATSDSAYYGYTF | TGTGCCACCAGTGATTCGGCTTACTATGGCTACACCTTC
TRBJ2-5 | TRBD2 | many | TRBV6-2/TRBV6-3 | 15 | CASSSPGTSEETQYF | TGTGCCAGCAGTTCCCCAGGGACTAGCGAAGAGACCCAGTACTTC
TRBJ1-1 | - | few | TRBV4-3 | 13 | CASSQAPDTEAFF | TGCGCCAGCAGCCAAGCCCCCGACACTGAAGCTTTCTTT
TRBJ1-3 | - | many | TRBV12-3/TRBV12-4 | 15 | CASSRRTRHGDTIYF | TGTGCCAGCAGTCGGAGAACACGGCACGGGGACACCATATATTTT